Presented here are 22 T cell receptor beta chains from one specimen sequenced in a study of blood T cell repertoires in COVID-19. Profiling relied on immunoSEQ multiplex PCR, and the TCRdb table lists in-frame clones only, not all of them. Of around 250,000 clones listed, approximately 80% are singletons. The sequenced sample was PBMCs or T cells enriched from blood (not recorded which). The receptors derive from a middle-aged man who had recovered from COVID-19.

V and J are TRBV5-6 and TRBJ1-1; 9 bases are a match to TRBD1. The CDR3 is 14 amino acids. V lost 3 bases and J lost 2; bases outside the gene matches: 2. Germline V gene lookup returns CDR1 SGHDT and CDR2 YYEEEE. The CDR3 nucleotides read TGTGCCAGCAGCTCGACAGGGGGAAACACTGAAGCTTTCTTT. Protein: CASSSTGGNTEAFF.

The chain is built from TRBV6-5 and TRBJ2-4, with 7 nucleotides matching TRBD1. V gave up 6 bases and J gave up 5 bases; unmatched junction bases: 4. Germline CDR1 MNHEY, CDR2 SVGAGI. The CDR3 consists of 13 residues. In DNA, the CDR3 is TGTGCCAGCAGGCGGCAGGGGGAAAACATTCAGTACTTC. Its protein is CASRRQGENIQYF.

The rearrangement joins TRBV2 to TRBJ2-5; D is ambiguous. From germline, CDR1 is SNHLY and CDR2 FYNNEI. The ends were cut back, 7 bases at V and 2 bases at J, with 11 bases in the middle. The CDR3 totals 13 residues. CDR3 in DNA: TGTGCCAGCACCGAATGGGCACAAGAGACCCAGTACTTC. Residues: CASTEWAQETQYF.

The chain recombines TRBV2 with TRBJ1-2, with TRBD1 matching 7 bases. V trimming: 6 bases; J trimming: 4 bases; junction bases outside the gene matches: 5. The germline V gene has CDR1 SNHLY and CDR2 FYNNEI. This CDR3 is 13 amino acids long. CDR3 protein: CASSVQGSYGYTF. In nucleotides, the CDR3 is TGTGCCAGCAGCGTACAGGGGAGCTATGGCTACACCTTC.

The rearrangement links TRBV19 to TRBJ2-2; 10 nucleotides align to TRBD2. With 8 bases clipped from V and 5 bases from J, the junction kept 5 bases outside the gene matches. The CDR3 loop spans 14 amino acids. Germline loops: CDR1 LNHDA, CDR2 SQIVND (reference sequence). The CDR3 protein is CASGLSGGTGELFF. In nucleotides, the CDR3 is TGTGCCAGTGGGCTTAGCGGGGGGACCGGGGAGCTGTTTTTT.

The rearrangement uses TRBV11-2 and TRBJ2-7; D uncertain. Germline lookup yields CDR1 SGHAT and CDR2 FQNNGV. The CDR3 is 14 residues long. Trimming pared 3 bases from V and 4 bases from J, leaving 13 bases between. The CDR3 is CASSLLTSYYEQYF. In DNA form, the CDR3 reads TGTGCCAGCAGCTTGTTGACAAGCTATTACGAGCAGTACTTC.

This chain connects TRBV7-3 to TRBJ2-1; 15 nucleotides match TRBD2. The CDR3 sequence is 14 residues long. Germline V CDR1 and CDR2: SGHTA, FQGTGA. V shed 5 bases, J shed 10 bases, and the junction held 3 bases outside the gene matches. CDR3 DNA sequence: TGTGCCAGCAGCCCGGGACTAGCGGGAGGAGAGCAGTTCTTC. Encoded protein: CASSPGLAGGEQFF.

The gene calls are TRBV10-3 and TRBJ1-5; 7 nucleotides line up with TRBD1. CDR3 length: 15 residues. Looked up from germline, CDR1 is ENHRY and CDR2 is SYGVKD. J gave up 6 bases and V 10 bases, and 15 bases lay outside the gene matches. CDR3 bases: TGTGCCACCGCAAGCCTAGGGGGCCTGGGTCAGCCCCAGCATTTT. This translates into CATASLGGLGQPQHF.

This chain links TRBV5-1 with TRBJ2-1; D may be TRBD2 (6 bases). The CDR3 covers 12 residues. Looked up from germline, CDR1 is SGHRS and CDR2 is YFSETQ. The V and J ends lost 0 bases and 9 bases respectively, with 7 bases between them. The CDR3 sequence is CASSLEEGEQFF. CDR3 bases: TGCGCCAGCAGCTTGGAGGAGGGTGAGCAGTTCTTC.

This chain links TRBV18 with TRBJ2-2; D call uncertain. Germline V gene lookup returns CDR1 KGHSH and CDR2 LQKENI. Deletions cut 4 bases from V and 2 bases from J, with 14 bases between. This CDR3 has 16 amino acids. This CDR3 reads CASSHALFVNTGELFF. The CDR3 nucleotides read TGTGCCAGCTCACACGCCCTATTTGTTAACACCGGGGAGCTGTTTTTT.

The chain is built from TRBV27 and TRBJ1-1; no definite D call. Germline-derived CDR1 and CDR2 are MNHEY and SMNVEV (reference sequence). The CDR3 covers 13 residues. The ends were cut back, 5 bases at V and 5 bases at J, with 12 bases in the middle. Here the CDR3 DNA reads TGTGCCAGCAGTCCTAGAGCCATAACTGAAGCTTTCTTT. Translating it yields CASSPRAITEAFF.

The CDR3 nucleotides read TGCGCCAGCAGAGGGGAGGGCACTAGCGGCAGAAGCTCCTACGAGCAGTACTTC. Translated: CASRGEGTSGRSSYEQYF. The chain employs TRBV5-1 and TRBJ2-7; 8 bases line up with TRBD2. The germline V gene encodes CDR1 SGHRS and CDR2 YFSETQ. The CDR3 consists of 18 residues. V lost 5 bases and J lost 0; bases outside the gene matches: 16.

V and J are TRBV5-5 and TRBJ1-5; 9 nucleotides match TRBD1. V lost 2 bases and J lost 5; bases outside the gene matches: 2. Germline V gives CDR1 SGHKS, CDR2 YYEKEE (reference sequence). There are 14 residues in the CDR3. For the CDR3, the DNA is TGTGCCAGCAGCTTCACAGGGGGCGATCAGCCCCAGCATTTT. Amino acid sequence: CASSFTGGDQPQHF.

V and J are TRBV3-1 (or the pseudogene TRBV3-2) and TRBJ2-1; 10 bases map to TRBD2. This CDR3 contains 17 residues. Germline values: CDR1 LGHDT, CDR2 YNNKEL (reference sequence). J lost 8 bases, V lost 3 bases, and 13 bases had no gene match. The CDR3 loop is CASSHRPGSGREDEQFF. The CDR3, as DNA: TGTGCCAGCAGCCACCGCCCCGGAAGCGGGAGGGAGGATGAGCAGTTCTTC.

The rearrangement uses TRBV5-1 and TRBJ1-6; possible D gene TRBD1, 6 bases. V lost 7 bases, J lost 7 bases, and 21 bases lay in between. The CDR3 length is 16 residues. Germline loops: CDR1 SGHRS, CDR2 YFSETQ. The CDR3 DNA follows: TGCGCCAGCCATTTCGGTCCACCAGGGGTCAATTCACCCCTCCACTTT. It is translated as CASHFGPPGVNSPLHF. The complete variable domain, with remaining parts taken from reference TRBV5-1 and TRBJ1-6, reads KAGVTQTPRYLIKTRGQQVTLSCSPISGHRSVSWYQQTPGQGLQFLFEYFSETQRNKGNFPGRFSGRQFSNSRSEMNVSTLELGDSALYLCASHFGPPGVNSPLHFGNGTRLTVT.

In this sample, this clone turned up once. V gene TRBV2 combines with J gene TRBJ2-3, with D maybe TRBD2 (5 bases). CDR3 length: 15 amino acids. V shed 5 bases and J shed 0 bases, with 12 bases lying between them. From germline, CDR1 is SNHLY and CDR2 FYNNEI. This chain's CDR3 is CASSRGRTSTDTQYF. CDR3 bases: TGTGCCAGCAGTCGGGGAAGGACTAGCACAGATACGCAGTATTTT.

CDR3 DNA: TGTGCCAGCAGTTTATCAGGAGCGGGCTCCTACAATGAGCAGTTCTTC. Translating it yields CASSLSGAGSYNEQFF. The gene calls are TRBV27 and TRBJ2-1; a weak D match, TRBD2 (6 bases). This CDR3 spans 16 amino acids. The ends were cut back, 0 bases at V and 0 bases at J, with 9 bases in the middle. CDR1 and CDR2 from the germline V gene are MNHEY and SMNVEV (reference sequence).

Written as DNA, the CDR3 is TGTGCCAGCAGCCGCGGGACAGACCTTCTGCAGTACTTC. Translation: CASSRGTDLLQYF. The chain carries TRBV6-1 and TRBJ2-7; TRBD1 might be the D (7 bases). Trimming stripped 6 bases from V and 9 bases from J, with 18 bases between. The CDR3 consists of 13 residues. The germline CDR1 and CDR2 sequences are MNHNS and SASEGT.

The chain recombines TRBV28 with TRBJ1-6, with D unresolved. Germline V lookup: CDR1 MDHEN, CDR2 SYDVKM. V lost 5 bases to trimming and J lost 10 bases, with 9 bases between them. The length of the CDR3 is 12 residues. The CDR3 sequence is CASSDGKSPLHF. Written as DNA, the CDR3 is TGTGCCAGCAGTGACGGGAAGTCACCCCTCCACTTT.

CDR3 sequence (DNA): TGTGCCAGCACCCACCGGGGGGCGGACAAAAACATTCAGTACTTC. It specifies CASTHRGADKNIQYF. The gene calls are TRBV6-5 and TRBJ2-4, with D possibly being TRBD2 (7 bases). Germline V gene lookup returns CDR1 MNHEY and CDR2 SVGAGI. Deletions cut 7 bases from V and 3 bases from J, with 16 bases between. The CDR3 is 15 amino acids.

The gene calls are TRBV5-5 and TRBJ2-2, with 7 bases that match TRBD1. Germline CDR1 reads SGHKS; CDR2 reads YYEKEE (reference sequence). J was trimmed by 0 bases and V by 8 bases; bases with no gene match: 7. This CDR3 region has 15 residues. The CDR3 here is CASFHTGANTGELFF. Written as DNA, the CDR3 is TGTGCCAGTTTTCATACAGGGGCGAACACCGGGGAGCTGTTTTTT.

The chain joins TRBV27 to TRBJ2-1, with D unclear. Per germline, CDR1 MNHEY and CDR2 SMNVEV (reference sequence). This CDR3 is 19 amino acids long. Trimming cost V 6 bases and J 6 bases, with 30 bases left between them. The CDR3: CASSIGPSFADSWSNEQFF. The DNA of the CDR3 is TGTGCCAGCAGCATAGGCCCCTCTTTTGCCGACTCTTGGAGCAATGAGCAGTTCTTC.